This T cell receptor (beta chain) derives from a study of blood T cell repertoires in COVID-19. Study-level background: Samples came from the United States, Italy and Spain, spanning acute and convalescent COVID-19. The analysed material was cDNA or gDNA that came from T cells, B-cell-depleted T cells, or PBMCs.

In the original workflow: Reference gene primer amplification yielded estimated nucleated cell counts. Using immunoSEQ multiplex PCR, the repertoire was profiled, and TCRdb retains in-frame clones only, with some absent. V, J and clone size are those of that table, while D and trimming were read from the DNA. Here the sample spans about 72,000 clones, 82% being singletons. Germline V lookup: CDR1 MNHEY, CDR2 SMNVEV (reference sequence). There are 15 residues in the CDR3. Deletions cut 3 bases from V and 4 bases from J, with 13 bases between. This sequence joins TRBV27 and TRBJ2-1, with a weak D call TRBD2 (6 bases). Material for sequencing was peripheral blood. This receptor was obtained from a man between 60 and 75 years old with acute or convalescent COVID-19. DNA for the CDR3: TGTGCCAGCAGTTTTCCGGGGGTTTTGTACAATGAGCAGTTCTTC. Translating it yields CASSFPGVLYNEQFF.